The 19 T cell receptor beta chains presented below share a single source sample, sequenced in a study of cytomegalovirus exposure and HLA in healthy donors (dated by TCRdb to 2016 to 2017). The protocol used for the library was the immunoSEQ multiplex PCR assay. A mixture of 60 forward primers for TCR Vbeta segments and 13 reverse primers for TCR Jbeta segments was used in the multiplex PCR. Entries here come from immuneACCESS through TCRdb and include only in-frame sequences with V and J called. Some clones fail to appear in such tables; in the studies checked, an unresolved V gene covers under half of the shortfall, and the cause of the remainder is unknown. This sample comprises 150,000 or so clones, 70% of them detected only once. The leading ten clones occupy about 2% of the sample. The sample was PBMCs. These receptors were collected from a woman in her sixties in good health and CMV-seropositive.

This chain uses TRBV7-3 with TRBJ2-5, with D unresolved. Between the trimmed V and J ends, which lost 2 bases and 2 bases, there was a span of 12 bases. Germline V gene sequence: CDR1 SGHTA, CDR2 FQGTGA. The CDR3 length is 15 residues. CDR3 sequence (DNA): TGTGCCAGCAGCTTATCTTACGGCGGACAAGAGACCCAGTACTTC. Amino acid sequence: CASSLSYGGQETQYF.

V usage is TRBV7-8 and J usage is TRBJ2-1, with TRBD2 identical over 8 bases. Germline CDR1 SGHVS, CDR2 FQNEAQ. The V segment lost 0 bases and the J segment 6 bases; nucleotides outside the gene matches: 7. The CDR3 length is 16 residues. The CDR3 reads CASSLASGGYPNEQFF. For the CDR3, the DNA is TGTGCCAGCAGCTTAGCCTCGGGAGGGTACCCCAATGAGCAGTTCTTC.

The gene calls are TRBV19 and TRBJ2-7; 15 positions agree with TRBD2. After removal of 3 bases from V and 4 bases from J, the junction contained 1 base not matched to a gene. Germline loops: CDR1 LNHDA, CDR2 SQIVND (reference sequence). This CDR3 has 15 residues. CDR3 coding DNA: TGTGCCAGTAGTATGGGGACTAGCGGGAGGTACGAGCAGTACTTC. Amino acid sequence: CASSMGTSGRYEQYF.

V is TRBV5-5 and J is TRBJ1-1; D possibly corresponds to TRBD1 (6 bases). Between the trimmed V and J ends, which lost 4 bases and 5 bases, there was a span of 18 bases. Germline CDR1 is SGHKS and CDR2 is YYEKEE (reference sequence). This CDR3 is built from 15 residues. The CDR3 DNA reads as TGTGCCAGCAGCCTCAGGGGCTCCCTTGGGACTGAAGCTTTCTTT. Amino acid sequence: CASSLRGSLGTEAFF.

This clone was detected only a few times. In DNA, the CDR3 is TGTGCCAGCAGCAGCAGGGGGCACAATGAGCAGTTCTTC. This sequence encodes CASSSRGHNEQFF. The chain uses TRBV7-9 and TRBJ2-1; 8 bases agree with TRBD1. CDR1 and CDR2 from the germline V gene are SEHNR and FQNEAQ (reference sequence). The CDR3 sequence is 13 residues long. The ends lost 5 bases at V and 5 bases at J; junction bases unmatched: 2.

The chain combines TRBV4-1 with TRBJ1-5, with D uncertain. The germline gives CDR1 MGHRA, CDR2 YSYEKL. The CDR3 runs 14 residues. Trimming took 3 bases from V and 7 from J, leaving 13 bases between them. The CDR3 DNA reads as TGCGCCAGCAGCCAGGAGATAAGTAGACAGCCCCAGCATTTT. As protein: CASSQEISRQPQHF.

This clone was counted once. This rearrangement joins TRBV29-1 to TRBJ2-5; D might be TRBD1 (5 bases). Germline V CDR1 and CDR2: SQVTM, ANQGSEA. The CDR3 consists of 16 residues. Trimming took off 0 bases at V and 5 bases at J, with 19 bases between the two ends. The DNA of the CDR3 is TGCAGCGTTGAAGATCGTCTGGTCCTGGGGCGTGAGACCCAGTACTTC. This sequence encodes CSVEDRLVLGRETQYF.

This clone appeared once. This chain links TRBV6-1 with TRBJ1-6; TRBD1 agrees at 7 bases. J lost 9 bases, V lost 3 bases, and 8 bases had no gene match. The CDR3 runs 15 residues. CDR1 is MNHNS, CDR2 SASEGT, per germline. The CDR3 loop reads CASSDRDSRISPLHF. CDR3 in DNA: TGTGCCAGCAGTGACCGGGACAGCCGAATTTCACCCCTCCACTTT.

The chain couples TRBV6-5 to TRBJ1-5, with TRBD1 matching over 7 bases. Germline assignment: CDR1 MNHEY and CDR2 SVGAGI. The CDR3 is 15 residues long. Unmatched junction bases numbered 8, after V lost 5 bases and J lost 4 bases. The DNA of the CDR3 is TGTGCCAGCAGTCGGCAGGCGACAGGGAATCAGCCCCAGCATTTT. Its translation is CASSRQATGNQPQHF.

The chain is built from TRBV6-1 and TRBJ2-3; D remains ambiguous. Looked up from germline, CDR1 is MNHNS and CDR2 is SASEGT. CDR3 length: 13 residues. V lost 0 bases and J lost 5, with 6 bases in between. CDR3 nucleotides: TGTGCCAGCAGTGAAGCGGCGGTAGATACGCAGTATTTT. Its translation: CASSEAAVDTQYF.

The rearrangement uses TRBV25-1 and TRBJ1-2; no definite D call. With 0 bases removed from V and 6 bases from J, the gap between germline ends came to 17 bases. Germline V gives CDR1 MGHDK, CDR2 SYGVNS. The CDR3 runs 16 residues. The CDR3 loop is CASSEYILPGGNGYTF. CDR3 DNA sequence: TGTGCCAGCAGTGAATATATTCTACCGGGCGGGAATGGCTACACCTTC.

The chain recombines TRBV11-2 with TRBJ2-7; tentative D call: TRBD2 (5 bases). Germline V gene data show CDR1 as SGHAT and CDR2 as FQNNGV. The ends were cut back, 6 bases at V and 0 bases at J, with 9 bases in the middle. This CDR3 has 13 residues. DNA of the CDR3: TGTGCCAGCAGTCAAAGCGGCTCCTACGAGCAGTACTTC. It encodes CASSQSGSYEQYF.

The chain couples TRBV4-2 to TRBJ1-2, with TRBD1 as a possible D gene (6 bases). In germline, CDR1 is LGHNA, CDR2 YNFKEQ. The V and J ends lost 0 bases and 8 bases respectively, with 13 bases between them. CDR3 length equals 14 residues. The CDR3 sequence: CASSQDNRALGYTF. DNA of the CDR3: TGTGCCAGCAGCCAAGATAACAGGGCCCTAGGCTACACCTTC.

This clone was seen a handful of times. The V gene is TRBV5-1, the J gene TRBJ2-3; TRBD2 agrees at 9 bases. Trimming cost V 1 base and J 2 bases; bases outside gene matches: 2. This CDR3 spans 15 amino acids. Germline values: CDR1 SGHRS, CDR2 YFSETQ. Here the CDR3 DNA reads TGCGCCAGCAGCTTGCCTAGCGGGACCACAGATACGCAGTATTTT. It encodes CASSLPSGTTDTQYF.

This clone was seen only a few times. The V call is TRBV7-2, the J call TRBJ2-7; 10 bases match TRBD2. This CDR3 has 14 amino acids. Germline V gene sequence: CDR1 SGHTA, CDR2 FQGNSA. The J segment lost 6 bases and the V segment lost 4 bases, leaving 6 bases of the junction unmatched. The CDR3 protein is CASSSASGSSEQYF. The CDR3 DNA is TGTGCCAGCAGCTCCGCTAGCGGGAGTAGCGAGCAGTACTTC.

CDR3 residues: CASSPETGSTNEKLFF. The CDR3 coding sequence is TGTGCCAGCTCACCTGAAACAGGGAGCACTAATGAAAAACTGTTTTTT. The rearrangement uses TRBV18 and TRBJ1-4; possible D gene TRBD1, 6 bases. Germline V gene data show CDR1 as KGHSH and CDR2 as LQKENI. V lost 3 bases, J lost 2 bases, and 13 bases lay in between. This CDR3 region has 16 residues.

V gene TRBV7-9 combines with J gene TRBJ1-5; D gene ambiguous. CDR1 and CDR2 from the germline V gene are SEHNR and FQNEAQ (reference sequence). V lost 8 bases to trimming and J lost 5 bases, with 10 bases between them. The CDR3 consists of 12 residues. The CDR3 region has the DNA TGTGCCAGCTTCGTGCAGGATCAGCCCCAGCATTTT. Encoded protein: CASFVQDQPQHF.

The CDR3 sequence: CASTVLAGGYNEQFF. In nucleotides, the CDR3 is TGTGCCAGCACCGTACTAGCGGGCGGTTACAATGAGCAGTTCTTC. This chain connects TRBV6-1 to TRBJ2-1, with TRBD2 matching 9 bases. The CDR3 is 15 amino acids. Germline CDR1 MNHNS, CDR2 SASEGT. V lost 7 bases and J lost 4; bases outside the gene matches: 8.

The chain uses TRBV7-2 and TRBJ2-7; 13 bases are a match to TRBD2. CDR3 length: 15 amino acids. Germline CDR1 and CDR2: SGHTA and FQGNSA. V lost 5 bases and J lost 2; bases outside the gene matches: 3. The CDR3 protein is CASSDTSGRAYEQYF. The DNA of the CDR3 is TGTGCCAGCAGCGACACTAGCGGGAGGGCCTACGAGCAGTACTTC.